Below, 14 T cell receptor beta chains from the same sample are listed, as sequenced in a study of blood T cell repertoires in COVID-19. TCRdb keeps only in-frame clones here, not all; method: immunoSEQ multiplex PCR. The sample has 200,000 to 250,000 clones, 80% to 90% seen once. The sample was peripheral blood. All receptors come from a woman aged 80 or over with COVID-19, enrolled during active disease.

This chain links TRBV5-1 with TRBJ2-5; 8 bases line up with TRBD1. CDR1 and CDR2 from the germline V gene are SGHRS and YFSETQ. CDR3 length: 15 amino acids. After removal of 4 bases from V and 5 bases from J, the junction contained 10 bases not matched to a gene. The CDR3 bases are TGCGCCAGCAGCGCGAGGACAGGGTTTCTGGAGACCCAGTACTTC. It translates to CASSARTGFLETQYF. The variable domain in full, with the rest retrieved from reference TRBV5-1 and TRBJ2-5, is KAGVTQTPRYLIKTRGQQVTLSCSPISGHRSVSWYQQTPGQGLQFLFEYFSETQRNKGNFPGRFSGRQFSNSRSEMNVSTLELGDSALYLCASSARTGFLETQYFGPGTRLLVL.

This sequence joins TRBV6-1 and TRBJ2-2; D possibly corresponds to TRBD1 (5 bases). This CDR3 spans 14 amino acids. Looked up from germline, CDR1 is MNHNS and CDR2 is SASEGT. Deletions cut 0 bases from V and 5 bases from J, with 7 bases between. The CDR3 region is CASSEAQATGELFF. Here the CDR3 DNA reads TGTGCCAGCAGTGAAGCACAGGCAACCGGGGAGCTGTTTTTT.

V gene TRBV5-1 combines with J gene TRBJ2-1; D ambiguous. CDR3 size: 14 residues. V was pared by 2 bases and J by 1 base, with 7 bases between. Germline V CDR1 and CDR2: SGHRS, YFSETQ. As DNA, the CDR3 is TGCGCCAGCAGCTTCGGCGGTTCCTACAATGAGCAGTTCTTC. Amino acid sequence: CASSFGGSYNEQFF.

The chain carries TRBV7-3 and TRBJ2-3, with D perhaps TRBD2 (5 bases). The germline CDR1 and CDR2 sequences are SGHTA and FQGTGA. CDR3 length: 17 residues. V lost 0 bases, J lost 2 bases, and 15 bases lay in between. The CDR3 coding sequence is TGTGCCAGCAGCTTAACTCCGATCGGGGTCTACACAGATACGCAGTATTTT. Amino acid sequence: CASSLTPIGVYTDTQYF.

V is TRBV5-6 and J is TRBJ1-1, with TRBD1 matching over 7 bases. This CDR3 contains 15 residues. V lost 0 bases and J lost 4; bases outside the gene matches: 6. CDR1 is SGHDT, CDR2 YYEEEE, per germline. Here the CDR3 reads CASSLATGRGTEAFF. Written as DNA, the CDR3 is TGTGCCAGCAGCTTGGCGACAGGGCGAGGCACTGAAGCTTTCTTT.

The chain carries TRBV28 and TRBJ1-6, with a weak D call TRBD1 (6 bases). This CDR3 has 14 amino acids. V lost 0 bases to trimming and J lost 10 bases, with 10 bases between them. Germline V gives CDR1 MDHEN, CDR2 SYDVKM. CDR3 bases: TGTGCCAGCAGTTTATGGGACAGCTACTCACCCCTCCACTTT. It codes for CASSLWDSYSPLHF.

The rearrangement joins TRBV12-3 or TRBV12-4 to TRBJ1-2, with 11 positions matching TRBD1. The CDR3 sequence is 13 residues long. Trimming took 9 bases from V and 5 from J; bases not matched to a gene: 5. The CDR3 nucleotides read TGTGCCAGTGGACAGGGGGCGGGATATGGCTACACCTTC. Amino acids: CASGQGAGYGYTF.

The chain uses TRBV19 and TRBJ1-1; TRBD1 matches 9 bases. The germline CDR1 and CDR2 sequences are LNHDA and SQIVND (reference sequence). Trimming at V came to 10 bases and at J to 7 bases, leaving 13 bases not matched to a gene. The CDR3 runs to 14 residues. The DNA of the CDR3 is TGTGCCACCCAGGACAGGGGAGAAAACCTTGAAGCTTTCTTT. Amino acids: CATQDRGENLEAFF.

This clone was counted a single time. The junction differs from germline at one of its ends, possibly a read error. The CDR3 reads CASSPGTLAGNEQFF. Written as DNA, the CDR3 is TGTGCTAGCAGCCCCGGGACGTTAGCGGGCAATGAGCAGTTCTTC. The V gene is TRBV7-7, the J gene TRBJ2-1; 7 positions agree with TRBD2. Germline V gene data show CDR1 as SSHAT and CDR2 as FNYEAQ (reference sequence). CDR3 length: 15 residues.

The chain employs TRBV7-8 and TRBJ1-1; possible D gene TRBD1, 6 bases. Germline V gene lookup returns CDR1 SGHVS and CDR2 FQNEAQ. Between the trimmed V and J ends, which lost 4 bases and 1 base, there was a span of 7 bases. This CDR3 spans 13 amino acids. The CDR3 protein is CASSSQGNTEAFF. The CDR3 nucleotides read TGTGCCAGCAGCTCACAGGGGAACACTGAAGCTTTCTTT.

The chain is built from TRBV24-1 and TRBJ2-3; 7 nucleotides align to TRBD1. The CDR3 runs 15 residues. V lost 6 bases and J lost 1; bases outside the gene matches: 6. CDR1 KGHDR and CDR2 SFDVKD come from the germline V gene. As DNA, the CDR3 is TGTGCCACCAGTCTGACAGGGAAAGGCACAGATACGCAGTATTTT. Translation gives CATSLTGKGTDTQYF.

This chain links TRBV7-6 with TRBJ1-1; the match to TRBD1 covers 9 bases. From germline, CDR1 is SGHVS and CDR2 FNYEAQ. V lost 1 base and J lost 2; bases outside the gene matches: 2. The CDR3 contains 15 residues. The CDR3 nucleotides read TGTGCCAGCAGCTTAGAGGGACAGGGAAACACTGAAGCTTTCTTT. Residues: CASSLEGQGNTEAFF.

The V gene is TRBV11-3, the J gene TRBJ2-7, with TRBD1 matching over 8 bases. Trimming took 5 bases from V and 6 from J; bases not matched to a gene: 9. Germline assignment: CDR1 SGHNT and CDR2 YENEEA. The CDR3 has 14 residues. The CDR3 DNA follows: TGTGCCAGCAGCGTTCAGGGGGCGCACGGCGAGCAGTACTTC. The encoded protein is CASSVQGAHGEQYF. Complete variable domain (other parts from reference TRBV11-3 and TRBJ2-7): EAGVVQSPRYKIIEKKQPVAFWCNPISGHNTLYWYLQNLGQGPELLIRYENEEAVDDSQLPKDRFSAERLKGVDSTLKIQPAELGDSAVYLCASSVQGAHGEQYFGPGTRLTVT.

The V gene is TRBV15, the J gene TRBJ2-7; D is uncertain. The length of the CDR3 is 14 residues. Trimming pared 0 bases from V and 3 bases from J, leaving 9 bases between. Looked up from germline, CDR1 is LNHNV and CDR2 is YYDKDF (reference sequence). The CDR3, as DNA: TGTGCCACCAGCAGAGACCGGGTCATCTACGAGCAGTACTTC. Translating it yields CATSRDRVIYEQYF.